One and the same sample provided the 17 T cell receptor beta chains below, sequenced in a study of T cell responses to AZD1222 COVID-19 vaccine. Method: immunoSEQ multiplex PCR; TCRdb's copy keeps in-frame clones and lacks some. The data show some 120,000 clones, with over 75% seen just once and around 6.2% held by the top ten. Sequences were derived from peripheral blood, sampled on day 0 of AZD1222 vaccination. All receptors come from an adult in good health.

This rearrangement joins TRBV28 to TRBJ2-1, with TRBD2 matching over 7 bases. The CDR3 has 12 amino acids. Trimming cost V 9 bases and J 4 bases; bases outside gene matches: 3. Germline values: CDR1 MDHEN, CDR2 SYDVKM. The CDR3 protein is CASTGGYNEQFF. CDR3 nucleotide sequence: TGTGCCAGTACGGGGGGTTACAATGAGCAGTTCTTC. Looking up the rest from reference TRBV28 and TRBJ2-1 gives the full variable domain: DVKVTQSSRYLVKRTGEKVFLECVQDMDHENMFWYRQDPGLGLRLIYFSYDVKMKEKGDIPEGYSVSREKKERFSLILESASTNQTSMYLCASTGGYNEQFFGPGTRLTVL.

The sample holds a few counts of this clone. One end of the junction is discordant with germline, which a read error may explain. The chain uses TRBV19 and TRBJ1-1; no reliable D call. Germline CDR1 reads LNHDA; CDR2 reads SQIVND (reference sequence). This CDR3 region has 13 residues. This CDR3 is CASSIRSSAHLSF. CDR3 nucleotide sequence: TGTGCCAGTAGTATCAGATCCTCGGCCCACCTCAGTTTT.

The chain employs TRBV14 and TRBJ1-1; 8 nucleotides match TRBD1. The ends lost 3 bases at V and 2 bases at J; junction bases unmatched: 8. The CDR3 has 16 amino acids. Per germline, CDR1 SGHDN and CDR2 FVKESK. CDR3 nucleotides: TGTGCCAGCAGCCAGCTCCAGGGGGCAGGTAACACTGAAGCTTTCTTT. It translates to CASSQLQGAGNTEAFF.

This chain uses TRBV19 with TRBJ1-5, with 7 bases that match TRBD1. After removal of 1 base from V and 6 bases from J, the junction contained 9 bases not matched to a gene. The CDR3 extends over 16 amino acids. Germline loops: CDR1 LNHDA, CDR2 SQIVND (reference sequence). CDR3 region: CASSIVGGQGVQPQHF. The DNA for the CDR3 is TGTGCCAGTAGTATAGTAGGAGGGCAGGGGGTTCAGCCCCAGCATTTT.

The chain is built from TRBV19 and TRBJ2-5; D remains unclear. The V end lost 6 bases, the J end lost 2 bases, and 4 bases lay between the germline ends. The CDR3 contains 11 residues. Germline V gene sequence: CDR1 LNHDA, CDR2 SQIVND (reference sequence). The CDR3 coding sequence is TGTGCCAGTAGAATTCAAGAGACCCAGTACTTC. Protein product: CASRIQETQYF.

The genes are TRBV27 and TRBJ1-6; D perhaps matches TRBD1 (6 bases). V lost 3 bases and J lost 9, with 12 bases in between. This CDR3 has 14 residues. Germline CDR1 reads MNHEY; CDR2 reads SMNVEV (reference sequence). CDR3 sequence reads: CASSFTGIGSPLHF. CDR3 DNA sequence: TGTGCCAGCAGTTTCACAGGGATCGGTTCACCCCTCCACTTT.

The chain combines TRBV30 with TRBJ1-3; possible D gene TRBD1, 5 bases. The CDR3 loop spans 15 amino acids. The V and J ends lost 3 bases and 1 base respectively, with 13 bases between them. The germline V gene has CDR1 GTSNPN and CDR2 SVGIG (reference sequence). The CDR3 DNA reads as TGTGCCTGGAGCCGTGGGGGGACGTCTGGAAACACCATATATTTT. Encoded protein: CAWSRGGTSGNTIYF.

This chain joins TRBV4-2 and TRBJ1-1; D unclear. Germline CDR1 is LGHNA and CDR2 is YNFKEQ. V lost 2 bases and J 8 bases, leaving 9 bases between the germline ends. This CDR3 has 12 residues. This chain's CDR3 is CASSQSSQEAFF. Written as DNA, the CDR3 is TGTGCCAGCAGCCAAAGCTCCCAGGAAGCTTTCTTT.

The chain employs TRBV20-1 and TRBJ1-2; TRBD1 is a possible D gene (5 bases). Germline V CDR1 and CDR2: DFQATT, SNEGSKA (reference sequence). The CDR3 is 10 amino acids. V was shortened by 5 bases and J by 6 bases, with 7 bases between the two germline ends. The CDR3, as DNA: TGCAGTGCTGGGGGGGATGGCTACACCTTC. Translated: CSAGGDGYTF.

The gene calls are TRBV19 and TRBJ2-7, with 9 positions matching TRBD1. CDR1 and CDR2 (germline): LNHDA, SQIVND (reference sequence). The CDR3 is 14 residues long. The ends lost 9 bases at V and 5 bases at J; junction bases unmatched: 11. The DNA for the CDR3 is TGTGCCAGCAGCCCGGGGACAGGGTACGACGAGCAGTACTTC. Protein product: CASSPGTGYDEQYF.

This chain joins TRBV6-5 and TRBJ1-6, with D possibly matching TRBD1 (5 bases). The germline CDR1 and CDR2 sequences are MNHEY and SVGAGI. With 6 bases removed from V and 8 bases from J, the gap between germline ends came to 11 bases. The CDR3 is 13 amino acids. The CDR3 DNA reads TGTGCCAGCAGAGTTCGGGGGGATTCACCCCTCCACTTT. This gives the protein CASRVRGDSPLHF.

The chain has TRBV11-3 and TRBJ1-6; possibly TRBD1 for D (5 bases). The germline V gene has CDR1 SGHNT and CDR2 YENEEA. The germline V and J ends were trimmed by 6 bases and 2 bases, with 11 bases remaining between them. CDR3 size: 15 residues. The CDR3, as DNA: TGTGCCAGCAGATTCGACAGACCCTATAATTCACCCCTCCACTTT. Encoded protein: CASRFDRPYNSPLHF. Supplemented by reference TRBV11-3 and TRBJ1-6, the full variable domain reads EAGVVQSPRYKIIEKKQPVAFWCNPISGHNTLYWYLQNLGQGPELLIRYENEEAVDDSQLPKDRFSAERLKGVDSTLKIQPAELGDSAVYLCASRFDRPYNSPLHFGNGTRLTVT.

This rearrangement joins TRBV7-8 to TRBJ1-3; D possibly corresponds to TRBD1 (5 bases). In germline, CDR1 is SGHVS, CDR2 FQNEAQ. CDR3 length: 18 residues. The V end was cut by 1 base, the J end by 0 bases, with 16 bases between. The CDR3 spells CASSLGRGGLGSGNTIYF. The DNA of the CDR3 is TGTGCCAGCAGCTTAGGGCGGGGGGGATTAGGCTCTGGAAACACCATATATTTT. Filled out from reference TRBV7-8 and TRBJ1-3, the complete variable domain reads GAGVSQSPRYKVAKRGQDVALRCDPISGHVSLFWYQQALGQGPEFLTYFQNEAQLDKSGLPSDRFFAERPEGSVSTLKIQRTQQEDSAVYLCASSLGRGGLGSGNTIYFGEGSWLTVV.

J is TRBJ1-4 and V is TRBV5-1; 9 positions agree with TRBD1. Germline V lookup: CDR1 SGHRS, CDR2 YFSETQ. V lost 4 bases and J lost 7; bases outside the gene matches: 5. This CDR3 is 14 amino acids long. CDR3: CASSLGQGVEKLFF. The CDR3 DNA follows: TGCGCCAGCAGCCTGGGACAGGGCGTTGAAAAACTGTTTTTT.

The V call is TRBV5-1, the J call TRBJ1-4, with 7 bases aligning to TRBD1. CDR3 size: 17 residues. V was clipped by 4 bases and J by 3 bases; unmatched bases: 12. Germline lookup yields CDR1 SGHRS and CDR2 YFSETQ. CDR3: CASSPNQGDWANEKLFF. The CDR3 region has the DNA TGCGCCAGCAGCCCAAACCAGGGGGATTGGGCTAATGAAAAACTGTTTTTT.

This clone was found once. Other DNA sequences of this sample code for an identical CDR3. CDR3 nucleotide sequence: TGTGCCAGCAGTTACTCGAGGACGTACGAGCAGTACTTC. As protein: CASSYSRTYEQYF. This rearrangement joins TRBV6-5 to TRBJ2-7; D uncertain. CDR3 length equals 13 residues. Looked up from germline, CDR1 is MNHEY and CDR2 is SVGAGI. The V end lost 0 bases, the J end lost 4 bases, and 7 bases lay between the germline ends.

The chain joins TRBV12-3 or TRBV12-4 to TRBJ1-1; D unresolved. Trimming shortened V by 6 bases and J by 6 bases, and 14 bases separated the two germline ends. This CDR3 is built from 13 residues. The CDR3 spells CASSLSGRPEAFF. In DNA form, the CDR3 reads TGTGCCAGCAGCCTTAGTGGGCGGCCTGAAGCTTTCTTT.